Sequencing of this T cell receptor (beta chain) was carried out in a study of cytomegalovirus exposure and HLA in healthy donors. Study background: Tens of millions of unique TCRs from HLA-typed donors were held in an early data release. Findings and limits, study-wide: One variant, a missense change in DCLRE1C, was linked in a later analysis to TCR beta V- and J-gene trimming.

The PCR contained 60 Vbeta and 13 Jbeta primers. This table comes from immunoSEQ multiplex PCR, and its TCRdb copy is limited to in-frame clones, with some not included. The repertoire has 80,000 to 100,000 clones, 65% to 75% of them found once; the top ten carry about a fifth. Points on this clone: Its antigen is undetermined.

The receptor was derived from a man aged 25 to 40 in good health and CMV-seropositive. Sequenced input: PBMCs.

In DNA, the CDR3 is TGTGCCAGCTCACCATTCACAGGGACCTCCTACGAGCAGTACTTC. Translating gives CASSPFTGTSYEQYF. The chain has TRBV18 and TRBJ2-7; possible D gene TRBD1, 6 bases. Trimming cost V 2 bases and J 0 bases, with 11 bases left between them. The V gene's germline CDR1 is KGHSH and CDR2 LQKENI. The CDR3 is 15 amino acids.